This T cell receptor beta chain is drawn from a study of blood T cell repertoires in COVID-19. Study context: Acute and convalescent COVID-19 specimens originated in the United States, Italy and Spain. Sample material is recorded as cDNA or gDNA derived from T cells, B-cell-depleted T cells, or PBMCs.

Clones were sequenced by immunoSEQ multiplex PCR, and TCRdb holds only the in-frame ones, with some missing. The table has around 81,000 clones, 65% to 90% seen once. The CDR3 has 13 amino acids. Germline V gene data show CDR1 as MNHEY and CDR2 as SMNVEV (reference sequence). The V and J ends lost 6 bases and 13 bases, in that order; junction bases with no gene match: 7. In its sample, this clone was seen once. The sequenced material came from peripheral blood. The TCR sequence derives from a man older than 75 with acute or convalescent COVID-19. The rearrangement joins TRBV27 to TRBJ1-4; 11 bases agree with TRBD1. The CDR3: CASRGQGAGVLFF. The CDR3 nucleotides are TGTGCCAGCAGAGGACAGGGGGCGGGGGTACTGTTTTTT.